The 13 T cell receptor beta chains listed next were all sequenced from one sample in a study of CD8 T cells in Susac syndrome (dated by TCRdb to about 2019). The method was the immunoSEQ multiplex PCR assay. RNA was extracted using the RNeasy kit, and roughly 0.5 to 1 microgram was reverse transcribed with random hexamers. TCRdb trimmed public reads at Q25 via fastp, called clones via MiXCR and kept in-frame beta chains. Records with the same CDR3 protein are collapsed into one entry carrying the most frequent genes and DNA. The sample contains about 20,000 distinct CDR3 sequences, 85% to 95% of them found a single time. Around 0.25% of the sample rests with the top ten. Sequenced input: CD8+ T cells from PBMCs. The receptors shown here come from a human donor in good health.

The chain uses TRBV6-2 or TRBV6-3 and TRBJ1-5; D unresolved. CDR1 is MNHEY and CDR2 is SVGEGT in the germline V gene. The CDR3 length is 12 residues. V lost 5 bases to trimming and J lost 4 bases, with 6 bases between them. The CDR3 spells CASSKWNQPQHF. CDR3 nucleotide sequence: TGTGCCAGCAGTAAGTGGAATCAGCCCCAGCATTTT.

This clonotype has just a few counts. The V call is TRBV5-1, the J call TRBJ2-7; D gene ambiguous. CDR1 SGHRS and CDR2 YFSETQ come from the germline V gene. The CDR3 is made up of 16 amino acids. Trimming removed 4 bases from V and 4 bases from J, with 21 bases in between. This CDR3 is CASSRDASLVFYEQYF. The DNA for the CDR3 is TGCGCCAGCAGCAGGGATGCCTCCCTTGTTTTTTACGAGCAGTACTTC.

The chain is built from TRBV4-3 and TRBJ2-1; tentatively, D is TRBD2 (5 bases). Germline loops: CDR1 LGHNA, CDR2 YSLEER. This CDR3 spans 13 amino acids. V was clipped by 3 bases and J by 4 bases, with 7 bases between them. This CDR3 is CASSQGAYNEQFF. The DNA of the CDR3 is TGCGCCAGCAGCCAGGGAGCTTACAATGAGCAGTTCTTC.

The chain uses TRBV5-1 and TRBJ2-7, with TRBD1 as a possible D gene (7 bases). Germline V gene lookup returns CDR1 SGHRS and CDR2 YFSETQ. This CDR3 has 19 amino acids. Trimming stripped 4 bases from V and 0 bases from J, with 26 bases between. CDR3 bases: TGCGCCAGCAGCCCCAGTCGCGGGACAGCGTATCCGCCCTCCTACGAGCAGTACTTC. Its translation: CASSPSRGTAYPPSYEQYF.

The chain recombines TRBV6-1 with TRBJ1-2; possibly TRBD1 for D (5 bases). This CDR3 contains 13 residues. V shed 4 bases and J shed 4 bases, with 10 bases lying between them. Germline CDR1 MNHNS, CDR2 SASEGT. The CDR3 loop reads CASSGQTLYGYTF. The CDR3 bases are TGTGCCAGCAGTGGACAGACTCTCTATGGCTACACCTTC.

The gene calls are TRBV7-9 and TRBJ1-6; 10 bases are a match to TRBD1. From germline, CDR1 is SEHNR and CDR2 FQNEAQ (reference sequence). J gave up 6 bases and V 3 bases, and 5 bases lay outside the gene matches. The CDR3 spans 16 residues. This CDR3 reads CASSFRQGAGNSPLHF. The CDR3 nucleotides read TGTGCCAGCAGCTTCAGACAGGGGGCAGGTAATTCACCCCTCCACTTT.

CDR3 amino acids: CASSHSQGVGEQYF. For the CDR3, the DNA is TGTGCCAGCAGCCATTCACAGGGGGTAGGCGAGCAGTACTTC. V is TRBV3-1 and J is TRBJ2-7; TRBD1 aligns across 8 bases. V shed 3 bases and J 6 bases; nucleotides not matched to a gene: 7. This CDR3 spans 14 amino acids. CDR1 and CDR2 from the germline V gene are LGHDT and YNNKEL (reference sequence).

The CDR3 is CASSFHRIGSMNTEAFF. CDR3 DNA: TGTGCCAGCAGTTTCCACAGAATAGGCTCTATGAACACTGAAGCTTTCTTT. This sequence joins TRBV12-3 or TRBV12-4 and TRBJ1-1, with D unclear. CDR3 length: 17 amino acids. V was shortened by 3 bases and J by 0 bases, with 17 bases between the two germline ends.

The CDR3 coding sequence is TGTGCCAGTAGTATAGGCGCCTTCGTTCGGGCAGGGGATGGGAATCAGCCCCAGCATTTT. It yields the protein CASSIGAFVRAGDGNQPQHF. V gene TRBV19 combines with J gene TRBJ1-5, with D possibly TRBD1 on 6 matching bases. Per germline, CDR1 LNHDA and CDR2 SQIVND (reference sequence). This CDR3 contains 20 residues. With 1 base removed from V and 4 bases from J, the gap between germline ends came to 26 bases.

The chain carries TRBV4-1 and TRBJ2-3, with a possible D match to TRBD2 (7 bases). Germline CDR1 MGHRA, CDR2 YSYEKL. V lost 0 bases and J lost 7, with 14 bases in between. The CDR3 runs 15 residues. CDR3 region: CASSQEGGGLNTQYF. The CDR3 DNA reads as TGCGCCAGCAGCCAAGAGGGAGGGGGTTTGAATACGCAGTATTTT.

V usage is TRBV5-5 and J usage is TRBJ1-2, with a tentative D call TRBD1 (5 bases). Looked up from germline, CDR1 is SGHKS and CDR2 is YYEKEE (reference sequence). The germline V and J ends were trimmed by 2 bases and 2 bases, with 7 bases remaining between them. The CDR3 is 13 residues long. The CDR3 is CASSFDRNYGYTF. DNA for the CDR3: TGTGCCAGCAGCTTCGACAGAAACTATGGCTACACCTTC.

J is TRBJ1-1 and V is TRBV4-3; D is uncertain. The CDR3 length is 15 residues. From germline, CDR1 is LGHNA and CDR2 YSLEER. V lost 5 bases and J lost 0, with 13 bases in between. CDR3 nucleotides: TGCGCCAGCAGCGAGGACCGGGCCATGAACACTGAAGCTTTCTTT. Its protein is CASSEDRAMNTEAFF.

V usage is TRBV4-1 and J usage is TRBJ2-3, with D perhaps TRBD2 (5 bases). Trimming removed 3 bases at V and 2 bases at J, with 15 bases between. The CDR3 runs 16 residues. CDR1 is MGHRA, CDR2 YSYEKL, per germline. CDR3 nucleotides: TGCGCCAGCAGCCACACCACTGAGCGGCTCACAGATACGCAGTATTTT. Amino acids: CASSHTTERLTDTQYF.